The T cell receptor (beta chain) described here comes from a study of CD8 T cell repertoires and HIV-1 epitope variants. Findings and caveats of the study: This assay reports beta chains of antigen-expanded cells, not T cell function.

Germline V gene data show CDR1 as SGHVS and CDR2 as FNYEAQ. The V and J ends lost 6 bases and 6 bases, in that order; junction bases with no gene match: 8. The CDR3 has 15 amino acids. This clone came up a few times. Its antigen remains unknown. Method: immunoSEQ multiplex PCR; TCRdb's copy keeps in-frame clones and lacks some. This sample has 95,000 or so clones, with roughly four fifths found just once. The sequenced material came from uncultured baseline CD8+ T cells from peripheral blood mononuclear cells (PBMCs). This chain connects TRBV7-6 to TRBJ2-3; 11 bases agree with TRBD2. This clonotype originated in a male donor with HIV. CDR3 loop: CASSLRTSGRDTQYF. The DNA of the CDR3 is TGTGCCAGCAGTCTGCGGACTAGCGGGCGGGATACGCAGTATTTT.